Listed here are 7 T cell receptor beta chains from one sample, sequenced in a study of cytomegalovirus exposure and HLA in healthy donors (dated by TCRdb to 2017 to 2019). The library was generated by the immunoSEQ multiplex PCR assay. For the multiplex PCR, a mixture combining 60 forward primers for TCR Vbeta segments and 13 reverse primers for TCR Jbeta segments was used. As stored in TCRdb, this immuneACCESS dataset retains in-frame rearrangements with V and J assigned. A fraction of the clones does not appear; measured against another copy, unresolved V genes explain less than half of the discrepancy, and the remainder lacks a known reason. Present in this sample are about 150,000 clones, around 75% of which were seen just once. Approximately 2.8% of the sample rests with the top ten. Sequencing was performed on PBMCs. Every receptor here comes from a male donor in good health and CMV-seronegative.

Comments on this clone: The same CDR3 is also encoded by other DNA sequences in this sample. The chain links TRBV2 to TRBJ2-3; the match to TRBD1 covers 10 bases. The CDR3 is made up of 15 amino acids. Germline CDR1 and CDR2: SNHLY and FYNNEI. Trimming cost V 5 bases and J 3 bases; bases outside gene matches: 5. CDR3 region: CASSPRTGGTDTQYF. The CDR3 region has the DNA TGTGCCAGCAGTCCTCGGACAGGGGGTACAGATACGCAGTATTTT. Combining the CDR3 with reference TRBV2 and TRBJ2-3 gives the whole variable domain EPEVTQTPSHQVTQMGQEVILRCVPISNHLYFYWYRQILGQKVEFLVSFYNNEISEKSEIFDDQFSVERPDGSNFTLKIRSTKLEDSAMYFCASSPRTGGTDTQYFGPGTRLTVL.

This clone was found a few times. This chain uses TRBV7-6 with TRBJ2-3; 7 nucleotides align to TRBD2. The germline gives CDR1 SGHVS, CDR2 FNYEAQ. CDR3 length: 16 amino acids. After removal of 5 bases from V and 6 bases from J, the junction contained 14 bases not matched to a gene. The CDR3 region is CASSDHPGGSLDTQYF. CDR3 DNA: TGTGCCAGCAGCGACCACCCTGGCGGGAGTCTGGATACGCAGTATTTT.

The gene calls are TRBV1 and TRBJ2-5; TRBD2 is the table's D call and was not checked against the DNA. TRBV1 corresponds to a pseudogene. CDR3 length equals 15 residues. CDR3 sequence reads: CTSSQDPSGRGTQYF. The CDR3 coding sequence is TGCACCAGCAGCCAAGATCCTAGCGGGAGGGGGACCCAGTACTTC.

Points on this clone: Sequence at one end of the junction differs from germline and may be a read error. The chain uses TRBV28 and TRBJ2-7, with D unclear. Germline CDR1 reads MDHEN; CDR2 reads SYDVKM. The CDR3 sequence is 11 residues long. CDR3 region: CASSPSSEQYF. The CDR3 nucleotides read TGTGCCAGCAGCCCCTCCTCCGAGCAGTACTTC.

Only a few counts were recorded for this clone. Additional DNA sequences in this sample encode the identical CDR3. The genes are TRBV5-1 and TRBJ1-1; 11 bases line up with TRBD1. The V gene's germline CDR1 is SGHRS and CDR2 YFSETQ. V trimming: 3 bases; J trimming: 4 bases; junction bases outside the gene matches: 2. The CDR3 totals 14 residues. The CDR3 coding sequence is TGCGCCAGCAGCTCCGGGACAGGGGGCACTGAAGCTTTCTTT. Residues: CASSSGTGGTEAFF.

This chain uses TRBV11-2 with TRBJ1-6, with 8 nucleotides matching TRBD1. The J segment lost 5 bases and the V segment lost 5 bases, leaving 5 bases of the junction unmatched. The germline V gene encodes CDR1 SGHAT and CDR2 FQNNGV. The length of the CDR3 is 15 residues. CDR3 sequence reads: CASSTWDRNNSPLHF. The CDR3 DNA sequence: TGTGCCAGCAGCACGTGGGACAGGAATAATTCACCCCTCCACTTT.

J is TRBJ2-1 and V is TRBV7-9; 9 nucleotides align to TRBD1. The germline V gene has CDR1 SEHNR and CDR2 FQNEAQ (reference sequence). The CDR3 has 17 residues. The V gene end was trimmed by 4 bases and the J gene end by 6 bases; junction bases not matched to a gene: 13. CDR3: CASSSLRTGGVFNEQFF. CDR3 bases: TGTGCCAGCAGCTCCCTCCGAACAGGGGGCGTCTTCAATGAGCAGTTCTTC.